This T cell receptor beta chain was observed in a study of cytomegalovirus exposure and HLA in healthy donors. Whole-study results and caveats: Later examination showed HLA-associated TCR beta chains had greater clonal expansion than equally common others. Most TCRs appeared rarely, but some public TCRs recurred in many donors.

Of note for this clone: Its target is unknown.

Trimming removed 0 bases at V and 1 base at J, with 10 bases between. Germline V lookup: CDR1 SGHAT, CDR2 FQNNGV. CDR3 length equals 15 residues. It was with 60 Vbeta and 13 Jbeta primers that the PCR ran. Clones were sequenced by immunoSEQ multiplex PCR, and TCRdb holds only the in-frame ones, with some missing. The sample comprises some 170,000 clones, approximately 75% of which are singletons, and 3.7% rests with the top ten. The rearrangement uses TRBV11-2 and TRBJ2-7, with no clear D. Sequenced sample: PBMCs. The TCR sequence derives from a man aged 30-40 years in good health and CMV-seropositive. The CDR3 DNA follows: TGTGCCAGCAGCTTAGAATCGAGCTATTCCTACGAGCAGTACTTC. It is translated as CASSLESSYSYEQYF.